The present entry profiles one T cell receptor (beta chain) with its context. This record belongs to a study of patients and donors after allogeneic stem cell transplantation. Each CDR3 protein is one row after TCRdb ran MiXCR on the RT-PCR reads. The sample lists some 880,000 distinct CDR3 sequences, 18% seen once, with around 6% in the top ten. The CDR3 spans 16 residues. V was cut by 0 bases and J by 1 base, with 11 bases left in between. Germline CDR1 SGHRS, CDR2 YFSETQ. This TCR came from a human donor who was either an allogeneic HSCT recipient or a stem cell or donor lymphocyte infusion donor (not recorded which). It is not recorded whose cells these are; they may come from a transplant donor. The sample taken for sequencing was blood, either unsorted or a sorted T cell fraction (not recorded which). The chain is built from TRBV5-1 and TRBJ1-5; tentative D call: TRBD1 (5 bases). The CDR3 region has the DNA TGCGCCAGCAGCTTGGCGGGACGGAAAAGCAATCAGCCCCAGCATTTT. Amino acids: CASSLAGRKSNQPQHF.